This is a list of T cell receptor beta chains from one sample in a study of human T cells and chemical hapten exposure. From the RACE reads, TCRdb called clonotypes with MiXCR, one entry per CDR3 protein. The top ten clones hold about 5.4% of a sample with a few hundred thousand distinct CDR3 sequences, around 6% of them seen once. The sequencing here drew on whole blood, taken in connection with sensitization to the hapten diphenylcyclopropenone (DPC). These receptors were taken from a woman aged 18-29 years with alopecia areata. Some clones in this sample may be carry-over from other donors' samples. The CDR3 runs from the conserved cysteine through the conserved F or W.

CDR3aa: CASSRDSHSPLHF
len: 13
v_gene: TRBV6-2/TRBV6-3
j_gene: TRBJ1-6

CDR3aa: CASSFRTASSGNTIYF
len: 16
v_gene: TRBV28
j_gene: TRBJ1-3

CDR3aa: CASSDLQGVSSYEQYF
len: 16
v_gene: TRBV2
j_gene: TRBJ2-7

CDR3aa: CASSPQGRPLSSYNSPLHF
len: 19
v_gene: TRBV6-1
j_gene: TRBJ1-6

CDR3aa: CASSEEIGQVNTEAFF
len: 16
v_gene: TRBV6-1
j_gene: TRBJ1-1

CDR3aa: CASSLGTGSYGYTF
len: 14
v_gene: TRBV12-3/TRBV12-4
j_gene: TRBJ1-2

CDR3aa: CASSQGPGTDTQYF
len: 14
v_gene: TRBV4-2
j_gene: TRBJ2-3

CDR3aa: CASSRTGSSYNSPLHF
len: 16
v_gene: TRBV12-3/TRBV12-4
j_gene: TRBJ1-6

CDR3aa: CSVTTGSQETQYF
len: 13
v_gene: TRBV29-1
j_gene: TRBJ2-5

CDR3aa: CASRWGGGEAFF
len: 12
v_gene: TRBV4-2
j_gene: TRBJ1-1

CDR3aa: CASSRPRGAGGNSPLHF
len: 17
v_gene: TRBV7-2
j_gene: TRBJ1-6

CDR3aa: CASSQETGADFTEAFF
len: 16
v_gene: TRBV4-3
j_gene: TRBJ1-1

CDR3aa: CASSHQLAGDYNEQFF
len: 16
v_gene: TRBV4-3
j_gene: TRBJ2-1

CDR3aa: CASSPPGRVNEQFF
len: 14
v_gene: TRBV27
j_gene: TRBJ2-1

CDR3aa: CASRVLDGSTDTQYF
len: 15
v_gene: TRBV5-1
j_gene: TRBJ2-3

CDR3aa: CASSLHHRGNTEAFF
len: 15
v_gene: TRBV21-1
j_gene: TRBJ1-1

CDR3aa: CASSGTSGGAKDTQYF
len: 16
v_gene: TRBV6-4
j_gene: TRBJ2-3

CDR3aa: CASRSALRTGANVLTF
len: 16
v_gene: TRBV7-8
j_gene: TRBJ2-6

CDR3aa: CASSQDMVTDTQYF
len: 14
v_gene: TRBV4-1
j_gene: TRBJ2-3

CDR3aa: CSARRLAGTDTQYF
len: 14
v_gene: TRBV20-1
j_gene: TRBJ2-3

CDR3aa: CASSSSDRAETQYF
len: 14
v_gene: TRBV6-5
j_gene: TRBJ2-5

CDR3aa: CASSERGAPYNEQFF
len: 15
v_gene: TRBV14
j_gene: TRBJ2-1

CDR3aa: CASSFGALYEQYF
len: 13
v_gene: TRBV28
j_gene: TRBJ2-7

CDR3aa: CASSYLPGQGDAEAFF
len: 16
v_gene: TRBV28
j_gene: TRBJ1-1

CDR3aa: CASSLSGLAGAWDKNIQYF
len: 19
v_gene: TRBV12-3/TRBV12-4
j_gene: TRBJ2-4

CDR3aa: CASSAPYLRGRTGELFF
len: 17
v_gene: TRBV9
j_gene: TRBJ2-2

CDR3aa: CASSLDRTYEQYF
len: 13
v_gene: TRBV27
j_gene: TRBJ2-7

CDR3aa: CSALTGGPYNEQFF
len: 14
v_gene: TRBV20-1
j_gene: TRBJ2-1

CDR3aa: CASSLEGANNYGYTF
len: 15
v_gene: TRBV7-9
j_gene: TRBJ1-2

CDR3aa: CASSQAGDGLGTQYF
len: 15
v_gene: TRBV4-3
j_gene: TRBJ2-5